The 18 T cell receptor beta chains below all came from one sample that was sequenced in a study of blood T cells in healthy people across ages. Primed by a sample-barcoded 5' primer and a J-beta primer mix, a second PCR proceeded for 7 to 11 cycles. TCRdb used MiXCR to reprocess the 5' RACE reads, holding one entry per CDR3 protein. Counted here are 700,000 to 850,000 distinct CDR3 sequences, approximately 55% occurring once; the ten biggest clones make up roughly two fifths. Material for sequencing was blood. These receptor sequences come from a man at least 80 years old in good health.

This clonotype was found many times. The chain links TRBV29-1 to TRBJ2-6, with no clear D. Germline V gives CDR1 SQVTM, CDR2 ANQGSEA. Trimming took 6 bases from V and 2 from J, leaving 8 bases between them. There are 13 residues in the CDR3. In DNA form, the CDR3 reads TGCAGCGTCCGACATCCTGGGGCCAACGTCCTGACTTTC. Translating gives CSVRHPGANVLTF. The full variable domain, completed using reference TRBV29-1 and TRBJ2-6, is SAVISQKPSRDICQRGTSLTIQCQVDSQVTMMFWYRQQPGQSLTLIATANQGSEATYESGFVIDKFPISRPNLTFSTLTVSNMSPEDSSIYLCSVRHPGANVLTFGAGSRLTVL.

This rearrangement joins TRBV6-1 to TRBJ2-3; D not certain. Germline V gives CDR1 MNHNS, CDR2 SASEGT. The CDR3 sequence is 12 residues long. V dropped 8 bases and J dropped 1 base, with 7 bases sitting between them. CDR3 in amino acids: CASGQRTDTQYF. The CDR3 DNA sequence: TGTGCCAGCGGGCAACGCACAGATACGCAGTATTTT.

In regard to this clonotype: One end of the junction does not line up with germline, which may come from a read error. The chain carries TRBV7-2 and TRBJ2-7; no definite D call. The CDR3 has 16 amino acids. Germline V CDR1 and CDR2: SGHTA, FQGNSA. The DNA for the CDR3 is TGTGCCAGCGGCTTGGCGACTGGCACCGCCTCAATGGAGCAGTACTTC. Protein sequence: CASGLATGTASMEQYF.

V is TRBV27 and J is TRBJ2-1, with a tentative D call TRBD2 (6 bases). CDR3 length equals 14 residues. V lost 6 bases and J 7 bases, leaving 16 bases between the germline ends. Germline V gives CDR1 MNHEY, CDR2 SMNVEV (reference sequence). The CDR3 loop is CASSYVTSGNEQFF. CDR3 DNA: TGTGCCAGCAGCTACGTGACTAGTGGGAATGAGCAGTTCTTC.

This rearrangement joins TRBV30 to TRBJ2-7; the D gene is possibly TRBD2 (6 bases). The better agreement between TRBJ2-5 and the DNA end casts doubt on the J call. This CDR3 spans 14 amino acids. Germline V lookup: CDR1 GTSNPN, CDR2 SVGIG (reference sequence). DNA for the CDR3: TGTGCCTGGAGTCCGGGGGTACGCAGTCAGACCCAGTACTTC. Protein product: CAWSPGVRSQTQYF.

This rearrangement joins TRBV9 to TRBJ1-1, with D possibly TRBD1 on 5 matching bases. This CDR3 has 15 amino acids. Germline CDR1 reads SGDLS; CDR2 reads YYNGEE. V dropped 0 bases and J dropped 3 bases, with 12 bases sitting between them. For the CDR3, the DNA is TGTGCCAGCAGCGTAGCTCTGGGGCTGGACACTGAAGCTTTCTTT. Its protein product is CASSVALGLDTEAFF.

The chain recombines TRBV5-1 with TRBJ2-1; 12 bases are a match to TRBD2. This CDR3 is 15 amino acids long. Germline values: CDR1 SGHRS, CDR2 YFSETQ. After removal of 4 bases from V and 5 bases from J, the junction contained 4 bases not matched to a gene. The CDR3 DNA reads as TGCGCCAGCAGCCAAACTAGCGGGAGGCACAATGAGCAGTTCTTC. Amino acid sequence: CASSQTSGRHNEQFF.

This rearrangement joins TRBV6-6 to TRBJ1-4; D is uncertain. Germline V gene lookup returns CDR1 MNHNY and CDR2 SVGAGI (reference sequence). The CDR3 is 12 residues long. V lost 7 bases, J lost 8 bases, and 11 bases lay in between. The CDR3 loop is CASNKADEKLFF. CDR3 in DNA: TGTGCCAGCAACAAGGCCGACGAAAAACTGTTTTTT.

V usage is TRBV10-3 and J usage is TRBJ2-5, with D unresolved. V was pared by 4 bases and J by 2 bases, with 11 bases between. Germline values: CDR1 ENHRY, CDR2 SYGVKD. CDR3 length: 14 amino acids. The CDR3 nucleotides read TGTGCCATCAGTGGAGCAGGTGGGCAAGAGACCCAGTACTTC. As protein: CAISGAGGQETQYF.

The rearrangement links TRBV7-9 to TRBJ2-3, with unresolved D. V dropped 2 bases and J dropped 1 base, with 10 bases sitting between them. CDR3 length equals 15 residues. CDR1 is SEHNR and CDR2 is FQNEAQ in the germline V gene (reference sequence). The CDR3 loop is CASSLTGVGTDTQYF. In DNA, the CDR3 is TGTGCCAGCAGCTTAACCGGAGTCGGCACAGATACGCAGTATTTT.

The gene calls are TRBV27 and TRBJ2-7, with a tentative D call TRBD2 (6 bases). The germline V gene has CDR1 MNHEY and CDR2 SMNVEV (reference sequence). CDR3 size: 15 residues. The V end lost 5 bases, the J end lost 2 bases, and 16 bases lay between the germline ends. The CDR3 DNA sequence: TGTGCCAGCAGTCCAATGAGGACGGGGGCCTACGAGCAGTACTTC. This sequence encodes CASSPMRTGAYEQYF.

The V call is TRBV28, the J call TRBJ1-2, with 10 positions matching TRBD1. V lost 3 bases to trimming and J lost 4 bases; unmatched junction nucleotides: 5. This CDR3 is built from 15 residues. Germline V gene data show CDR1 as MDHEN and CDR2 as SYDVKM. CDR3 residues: CASSFPTGGFYGYTF. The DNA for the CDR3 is TGTGCCAGCAGTTTCCCGACAGGGGGCTTCTATGGCTACACCTTC.

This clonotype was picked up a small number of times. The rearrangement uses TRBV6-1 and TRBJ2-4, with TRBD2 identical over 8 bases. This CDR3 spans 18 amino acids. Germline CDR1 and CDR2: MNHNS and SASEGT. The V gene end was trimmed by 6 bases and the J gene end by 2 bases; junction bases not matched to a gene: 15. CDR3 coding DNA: TGTGCCAGCAGACCCCAGGCAACGGGAGGGCTGACCAAAAACATTCAGTACTTC. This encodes CASRPQATGGLTKNIQYF.

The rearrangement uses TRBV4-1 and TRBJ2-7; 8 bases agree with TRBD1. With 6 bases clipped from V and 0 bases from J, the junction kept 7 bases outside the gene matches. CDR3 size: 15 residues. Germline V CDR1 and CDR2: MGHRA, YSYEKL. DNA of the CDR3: TGCGCCAGCAGGCTTAGACAGGGGAGCTCCTACGAGCAGTACTTC. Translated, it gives CASRLRQGSSYEQYF.

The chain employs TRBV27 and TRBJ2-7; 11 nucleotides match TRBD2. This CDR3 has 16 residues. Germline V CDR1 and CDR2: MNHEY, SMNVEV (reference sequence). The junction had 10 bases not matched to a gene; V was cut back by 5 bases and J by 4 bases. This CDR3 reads CASSGGSGRASYEQYF. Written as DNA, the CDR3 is TGTGCCAGCAGTGGCGGTAGCGGGAGGGCCTCTTACGAGCAGTACTTC.

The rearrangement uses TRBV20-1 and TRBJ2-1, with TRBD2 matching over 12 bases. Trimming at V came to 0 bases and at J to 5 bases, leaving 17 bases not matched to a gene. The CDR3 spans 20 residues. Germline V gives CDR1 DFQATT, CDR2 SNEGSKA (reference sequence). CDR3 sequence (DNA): TGCAGTGCTAGAGATTCCGAACGTCAAGGACTAGCGGGATGGAACAATGAGCAGTTCTTC. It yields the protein CSARDSERQGLAGWNNEQFF.

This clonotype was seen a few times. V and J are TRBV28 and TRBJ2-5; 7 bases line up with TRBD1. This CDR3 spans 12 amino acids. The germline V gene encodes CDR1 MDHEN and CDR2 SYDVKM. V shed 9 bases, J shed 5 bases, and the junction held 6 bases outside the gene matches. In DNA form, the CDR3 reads TGTGCCAGTCAGACAGGGTCGGAGACCCAGTACTTC. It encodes CASQTGSETQYF.

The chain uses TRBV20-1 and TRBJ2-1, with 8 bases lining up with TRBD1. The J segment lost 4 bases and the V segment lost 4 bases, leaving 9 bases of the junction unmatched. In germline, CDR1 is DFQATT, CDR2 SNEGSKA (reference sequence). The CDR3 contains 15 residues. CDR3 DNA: TGCAGTGCTACGCTCGGGACAGGCCTTTACAATGAGCAGTTCTTC. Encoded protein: CSATLGTGLYNEQFF.